This T cell receptor (beta chain) emerged from a study of Ad26.COV2.S vaccination and SARS-CoV-2 variants. Assay: immunoSEQ multiplex PCR; the TCRdb copy retains only in-frame clones and omits some. The data contain around 400,000 clones, around nine tenths of them singletons. Treatment: about 20 received Ad26.COV2.S at low or high dose, single or two shots; about 5 received placebo; per-sample allocation not given. Vaccine and placebo recipients were sampled on day 63 after the first injection. This CDR3 has 15 residues. V trimming: 5 bases; J trimming: 2 bases; junction bases outside the gene matches: 8. The germline CDR1 and CDR2 sequences are SGHDT and YYEEEE.

The specimen was peripheral blood, collected in a trial of Ad26.COV2.S vaccine versus placebo. The V call is TRBV5-6, the J call TRBJ2-5; 8 bases are a match to TRBD1. This receptor was obtained from a person between 18 and 60 years old who received the Ad26.COV2.S COVID-19 vaccine or a placebo. The DNA of the CDR3 is TGTGCCAGCAGTCCCTTGACAGGGGCACAAGAGACCCAGTACTTC. The encoded protein is CASSPLTGAQETQYF.